This TCR beta chain was profiled in a study of blood T cells in healthy people across ages. Findings and limits, study-wide: Donor CMV status was unknown, possibly confounding expanded clonotype changes.

V dropped 6 bases and J dropped 3; count of bases not matched to a gene: 7. The CDR3 consists of 15 residues. The second PCR ran about 6 to 11 cycles with a sample-barcoded 5' primer and J-beta primers. TCRdb reprocessed the 5' RACE reads with MiXCR, giving one entry per CDR3 protein. The sample contains approximately 780,000 distinct CDR3 sequences, about a quarter of which appear only once. In regard to this clonotype: Its antigen is currently unknown.

These data are also associated with another study on T cells of mothers and their children. This second study says: RNA that had been extracted went wholly into cDNA synthesis, at roughly 1.6 ug per 15 ul. Sample barcodes and 2-4 random nucleotides were added by the M1S primer of the second PCR. Thymic selection shapes TCR recombination output in related pairs, and it does so similarly in unrelated pairs.

Sequenced material: blood. This TCR was sampled from a boy aged 5-17 years in good health. The chain uses TRBV12-3 or TRBV12-4 and TRBJ1-4, with 7 bases matching TRBD1. CDR3 in DNA: TGTGCCAGCAGACAATACGGGACAGCTAATGAAAAACTGTTTTTT. As protein: CASRQYGTANEKLFF.